This T cell receptor beta chain was identified in a study of T cell responses to AZD1222 COVID-19 vaccine. Assay: immunoSEQ multiplex PCR; the TCRdb copy retains only in-frame clones and omits some. This repertoire shows fewer than 200,000 clones, around 90% found once; its top ten account for 4% to 5.5%. Germline lookup yields CDR1 SGHTA and CDR2 FQGTGA. Trimming removed 5 bases from V and 3 bases from J; junction bases left unmatched: 11. CDR3 length: 19 residues. A remark on this clone: Its target is unknown.

Findings of the study overall: It was only a handful of AZD1222 recipients who were seropositive at baseline. A rise in Spike-specific TCR breadth and depth followed two AZD1222 doses. White British ancestry dominated among donors, who included more females, and clonal diversity was possibly underestimated. Unmutated variant regions are reportedly the target of nearly half of TCRs that are spike-specific.

This chain connects TRBV7-3 to TRBJ2-6; 12 nucleotides align to TRBD2. The starting material was peripheral blood, obtained on day 0 of MenACWY control vaccination. The source is an adult in good health. CDR3 residues: CASSSSSGRVLFGANVLTF. Here the CDR3 DNA reads TGTGCCAGCAGCAGCTCTAGCGGGAGGGTCCTCTTTGGGGCCAACGTCCTGACTTTC.